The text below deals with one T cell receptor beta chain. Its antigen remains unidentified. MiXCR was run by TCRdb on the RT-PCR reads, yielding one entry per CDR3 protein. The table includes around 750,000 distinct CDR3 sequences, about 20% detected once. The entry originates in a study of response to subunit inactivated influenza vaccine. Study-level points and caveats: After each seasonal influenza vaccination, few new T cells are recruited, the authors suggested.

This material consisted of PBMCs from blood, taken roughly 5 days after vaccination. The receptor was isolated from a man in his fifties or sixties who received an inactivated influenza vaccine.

DNA for the CDR3: TGTGCCAGCAGCTTAGCATTCCGGGTCCATACGCAGTATTTT. As protein: CASSLAFRVHTQYF. V gene TRBV7-2 combines with J gene TRBJ2-3; D is ambiguous. This CDR3 region has 14 residues. V lost 0 bases, J lost 7 bases, and 11 bases lay in between. Per the germline V gene, CDR1 is SGHTA and CDR2 is FQGNSA.